This is a list of T cell receptor beta chains from one sample in a study of T cell responses to AZD1222 COVID-19 vaccine. Libraries were prepared by immunoSEQ multiplex PCR; TCRdb keeps only in-frame clonotypes and omits some of them. This table holds about 35,000 clones, around 84% found once. The sample was peripheral blood, taken 28 days after the second AZD1222 dose. The receptors originated from an adult who received the AZD1222 COVID-19 vaccine. Both conserved end residues are part of each CDR3. The D gene is left open where the match is weak. The size entry is marked missing in some rows and otherwise reads once, few, many or a size class.

size	D	V	J	DNA	CDR3
.	TRBD2	TRBV19	TRBJ2-1	TGTGCCAGTAGTATAGTGGGTAGCGGGAGCTCCTACAATGAGCAGTTCTTC	CASSIVGSGSSYNEQFF
.	.	TRBV30	TRBJ1-2	TGTGCCTGGAGTGTACAGCTTTCTAGCCTTGGCTACACCTTC	CAWSVQLSSLGYTF
.	.	TRBV7-2	TRBJ1-5	TGTGCCAGCAGCTTATCACGCAATCAGCCCCAGCATTTT	CASSLSRNQPQHF
.	.	TRBV7-8	TRBJ1-2	TGTGCCAGCAGCCCCCTCCAGGGTATGAATCGGGGCTACACCTTC	CASSPLQGMNRGYTF
.	.	TRBV14	TRBJ1-2	TGTGCCAGCAGCCCGCTCGGCTATGGCTACACCTTC	CASSPLGYGYTF
.	TRBD1	TRBV9	TRBJ1-4	TGTGCCAGCAGCGTCCAGGGGGCGCATGAAAAACTGTTTTTT	CASSVQGAHEKLFF
.	.	TRBV6-5	TRBJ1-2	TGTGCCAGCCTAGCACTGGCAGGGTTAAACTATGGCTACACCTTC	CASLALAGLNYGYTF
.	.	TRBV14	TRBJ1-3	TGTGCCAGCAGCCAAGCCCTTACCGGTAACACCATATATTTT	CASSQALTGNTIYF
.	.	TRBV7-8	TRBJ2-3	TGTGCCAGCAGCTTATGGCTTAGCGCAGATACGCAGTATTTT	CASSLWLSADTQYF
.	.	TRBV5-1	TRBJ1-4	TGCGCCAGCAGCTTGTCGGGGAGGGTGAATGAAAAACTGTTTTTT	CASSLSGRVNEKLFF
.	.	TRBV7-3	TRBJ1-1	TGTGCCAGCAGCTTAATCCCGGGGGGCGAGACTGAAGCTTTCTTT	CASSLIPGGETEAFF
.	TRBD2	TRBV15	TRBJ2-2	TGTGCCACCAGCGGATGGACTAGCGGGAGGCCAAGGGGTACCGGGGAGCTGTTTTTT	CATSGWTSGRPRGTGELFF
.	.	TRBV28	TRBJ1-5	TGTGCCAGCAGTTTCCCGGCGCCCAATCAGCCCCAGCATTTT	CASSFPAPNQPQHF
.	.	TRBV7-9	TRBJ1-2	TGTGCCAGCAGCTTGGACAGCAACTCCTATGGCTACACCTTC	CASSLDSNSYGYTF
.	TRBD2	TRBV18	TRBJ2-3	TGTGCCAGCTCACCACAAACCGGGGGTAGCGGGAGCATAGATACGCAGTATTTT	CASSPQTGGSGSIDTQYF
once	TRBD1	TRBV7-6	TRBJ1-2	TGTGCCAGCAGCTTACCGGGACAGGGGATTAATGGCTACACCTTC	CASSLPGQGINGYTF
.	.	TRBV2	TRBJ2-1	TGTGCCAGCAAAGGGGAGTACAATGAGCAGTTCTTC	CASKGEYNEQFF
.	.	TRBV27	TRBJ1-2	TGTGCCAGCAGTTACGACAGGATGGGGCCGGGAGGCTACACCTTC	CASSYDRMGPGGYTF
.	.	TRBV5-4	TRBJ2-5	TGTGCCAGCAGCCCACCGGGGTTCCCCAGCGGGACCCAGTACTTC	CASSPPGFPSGTQYF
.	.	TRBV5-1	TRBJ2-2	TGCGCCAGCAGCTTCACGACTGGGATTACCGGGGAGCTGTTTTTT	CASSFTTGITGELFF
.	.	TRBV2	TRBJ2-1	TGTGCCAGCAGTGTTGTAAAGTCTTCCAATGAGCAGTTCTTC	CASSVVKSSNEQFF
.	.	TRBV10-1	TRBJ1-1	TGCGCCAGCAGTGCTCGCAGGGCTAACACTGAAGCTTTCTTT	CASSARRANTEAFF
once	.	TRBV19	TRBJ1-2	TGTGCCAGTAGTATAGATGGGGACCGACGATTTGGCTACACCTTC	CASSIDGDRRFGYTF
.	.	TRBV5-1	TRBJ1-4	TGCGCCAGCAGCCGGGACACCGCTAATGAAAAACTGTTTTTT	CASSRDTANEKLFF
.	.	TRBV19	TRBJ1-4	TGTGCCAGTAGTATCCCCACGAGTGCAACTAATGAAAAACTGTTTTTT	CASSIPTSATNEKLFF
.	.	TRBV28	TRBJ1-5	TGTGCCAGCAGGCAGATTTCCAATCAGCCCCAGCATTTT	CASRQISNQPQHF
.	.	TRBV28	TRBJ1-2	TGTGCCAGCATTCTTCCAGCTAACTATGGCTACACCTTC	CASILPANYGYTF
.	.	TRBV29-1	TRBJ1-1	TGCAGCGGGACCCAAAGCATGAACACTGAAGCTTTCTTT	CSGTQSMNTEAFF
.	.	TRBV30	TRBJ1-2	TGTGCCTGGAGCCCCCTCACCACCTATGGCTACACCTTC	CAWSPLTTYGYTF
.	.	TRBV21-1	TRBJ2-1	TGTGCCAGCAGCACCCCCGGGAGAGATGAGCAGTTCTTC	CASSTPGRDEQFF
.	.	TRBV21-1	TRBJ1-6	TGTGCCAGCAGCAAAGTAGCAGGGGAATCACCCCTCCACTTT	CASSKVAGESPLHF
.	TRBD1	TRBV5-5	TRBJ1-6	TGTGCCAGCAGCGTCACAGGGGATAATTCACCCCTCCACTTT	CASSVTGDNSPLHF
.	.	TRBV24-1	TRBJ1-3	TGTGCCACCAGTGATAACAGGGCATTCGGAAACACCATATATTTT	CATSDNRAFGNTIYF
.	TRBD2	TRBV28	TRBJ2-7	TGTGCCAGCAGATTGGGAGGGCCTAACGAGCAGTACTTC	CASRLGGPNEQYF
.	.	TRBV5-4	TRBJ1-6	TGTGCCAGCAGCTTGCGGCAGAATAATTCACCCCTCCACTTT	CASSLRQNNSPLHF
.	TRBD2	TRBV30	TRBJ2-1	TGTGCCTTTTTAGCGGGAGGCAAATACAATGAGCAGTTCTTC	CAFLAGGKYNEQFF
.	.	TRBV6-5	TRBJ1-1	TGTGCCAGCAGTTACGCCAGGTCCATGAACACTGAAGCTTTCTTT	CASSYARSMNTEAFF
.	TRBD2	TRBV18	TRBJ2-5	TGTGCCAGCTCAGAGACCGGGACGGGAGGGATAGAGACCCAGTACTTC	CASSETGTGGIETQYF
.	TRBD1	TRBV10-1	TRBJ1-2	TGCGCCAGCAGTACGGACAGGAGCTATGGCTACACCTTC	CASSTDRSYGYTF
.	.	TRBV7-9	TRBJ2-7	TGTGCCAGCAGCAGGGACTCCTCCTACGAGCAGTACTTC	CASSRDSSYEQYF
.	.	TRBV28	TRBJ1-1	TGTGCCAGCAGGTTGGACGGGAGGAACACTGAAGCTTTCTTT	CASRLDGRNTEAFF
.	.	TRBV7-2	TRBJ1-1	TGTGCCAGCAGCTTAGATCAATGGGCTGAAGCTTTCTTT	CASSLDQWAEAFF
once	.	TRBV27	TRBJ1-1	TGTGCCAGCAGACTAGAACAGCAGAACACTGAAGCTTTCTTT	CASRLEQQNTEAFF